Each of the 30 T cell receptor beta chains below was sequenced from the same sample in a study of CD8 T cells in ankylosing spondylitis. TCRdb analysed the 5' RACE reads with MiXCR anew, one entry per CDR3 protein. The data contain tens of thousands of distinct CDR3 sequences, 3% to 3.5% of them singletons. The source material was blood, either unsorted or a sorted T cell fraction (not recorded which). The receptors were gathered from a male donor with ankylosing spondylitis or in good health (not recorded which).

Many counts were recorded for this clonotype. The chain carries TRBV9 and TRBJ2-2, with 11 nucleotides matching TRBD2. CDR3 size: 15 residues. Unmatched junction bases numbered 5, after V lost 4 bases and J lost 6 bases. Germline V gene sequence: CDR1 SGDLS, CDR2 YYNGEE. CDR3 protein: CASSLTSGDAGELFF. The CDR3 DNA reads as TGTGCCAGCAGCCTGACTAGCGGGGACGCCGGGGAGCTGTTTTTT.

This clonotype has ten or more counts. The gene calls are TRBV9 and TRBJ2-5, with 7 bases that match TRBD2. The V and J ends lost 4 bases and 2 bases, in that order; junction bases with no gene match: 5. CDR1 and CDR2 from the germline V gene are SGDLS and YYNGEE. The length of the CDR3 is 14 residues. Here the CDR3 DNA reads TGTGCCAGCAGCTTGGGACTAACACAAGAGACCCAGTACTTC. Its translation: CASSLGLTQETQYF.

This clonotype has ten or more counts. The V gene is TRBV9, the J gene TRBJ2-3, with 8 bases matching TRBD2. Germline V gene sequence: CDR1 SGDLS, CDR2 YYNGEE. Trimming cost V 2 bases and J 0 bases; bases outside gene matches: 8. The CDR3 length is 17 residues. The CDR3 here is CASSVGGGTYSTDTQYF. CDR3 coding DNA: TGTGCCAGCAGCGTCGGCGGGGGGACCTATAGCACAGATACGCAGTATTTT.

There are many counts of this clonotype. CDR3 in amino acids: CASSLTSQETQYF. CDR3 nucleotide sequence: TGTGCCAGCAGCCTAACGAGCCAAGAGACCCAGTACTTC. The genes are TRBV9 and TRBJ2-5; D is unresolved. CDR1 SGDLS and CDR2 YYNGEE come from the germline V gene. This CDR3 comprises 13 residues. Trimming took 4 bases from V and 1 from J, leaving 8 bases between them.

In this sample, this clonotype turned up many times. This chain uses TRBV9 with TRBJ2-6; D unresolved. Germline CDR1 and CDR2: SGDLS and YYNGEE. V gave up 0 bases and J gave up 0 bases, with 4 bases separating them. The CDR3 totals 15 residues. CDR3 in amino acids: CASSVGGSGANVLTF. CDR3 DNA sequence: TGTGCCAGCAGCGTAGGAGGCTCTGGGGCCAACGTCCTGACTTTC.

The table lists this clonotype with many counts. The chain carries TRBV9 and TRBJ2-3; the match to TRBD1 covers 7 bases. CDR1 is SGDLS and CDR2 is YYNGEE in the germline V gene. J was trimmed by 0 bases and V by 0 bases; bases with no gene match: 1. The CDR3 contains 15 residues. CDR3 DNA: TGTGCCAGCAGCGTAGAGACAGGGAGCACAGATACGCAGTATTTT. Residues: CASSVETGSTDTQYF.

This clonotype was counted at least ten times. The V gene is TRBV9, the J gene TRBJ2-3, with 10 bases identical to TRBD2. The CDR3 is 16 amino acids. Germline CDR1 is SGDLS and CDR2 is YYNGEE. J gave up 1 base and V 3 bases, and 5 bases lay outside the gene matches. The CDR3 sequence is CASSALAGGGTDTQYF. The CDR3 nucleotides are TGTGCCAGCAGCGCCTTAGCGGGAGGTGGCACAGATACGCAGTATTTT. Combining the CDR3 with reference TRBV9 and TRBJ2-3 gives the whole variable domain DSGVTQTPKHLITATGQRVTLRCSPRSGDLSVYWYQQSLDQGLQFLIQYYNGEERAKGNILERFSAQQFPDLHSELNLSSLELGDSALYFCASSALAGGGTDTQYFGPGTRLTVL.

In this sample, this clonotype turned up many times. The chain joins TRBV9 to TRBJ2-5, with a tentative D call TRBD2 (5 bases). Between the trimmed V and J ends, which lost 0 bases and 1 base, there was a span of 13 bases. The CDR3 is 16 residues long. Germline assignment: CDR1 SGDLS and CDR2 YYNGEE. Written as DNA, the CDR3 is TGTGCCAGCAGCGTAGCTGAGCGGAGGCTCCAAGAGACCCAGTACTTC. This gives the protein CASSVAERRLQETQYF.

In its sample, this clonotype ranks as medium-sized. The chain recombines TRBV9 with TRBJ2-3, with unresolved D. This CDR3 has 14 amino acids. CDR1 is SGDLS, CDR2 YYNGEE, per germline. V lost 4 bases and J lost 8, with 17 bases in between. CDR3 region: CASSISSAPGTQYF. CDR3 in DNA: TGTGCCAGCAGCATCAGTAGTGCCCCTGGTACGCAGTATTTT.

This clonotype was detected many times. This chain joins TRBV9 and TRBJ2-1; 10 bases map to TRBD1. Losses at the gene ends were 0 bases for V and 9 bases for J; bases not matched to a gene: 9. The CDR3 sequence is 16 residues long. The germline CDR1 and CDR2 sequences are SGDLS and YYNGEE. CDR3 sequence (DNA): TGTGCCAGCAGCGTAGAGGTTCGGGACAGGGGTGCTGAGCAGTTCTTC. Protein sequence: CASSVEVRDRGAEQFF. Looking up the rest from reference TRBV9 and TRBJ2-1 gives the full variable domain: DSGVTQTPKHLITATGQRVTLRCSPRSGDLSVYWYQQSLDQGLQFLIQYYNGEERAKGNILERFSAQQFPDLHSELNLSSLELGDSALYFCASSVEVRDRGAEQFFGPGTRLTVL.

This clonotype was observed a few times. This chain links TRBV9 with TRBJ2-1, with D possibly being TRBD1 (6 bases). Trimming took off 1 base at V and 7 bases at J, with 15 bases between the two ends. Germline V gene data show CDR1 as SGDLS and CDR2 as YYNGEE. The CDR3 runs to 15 residues. The CDR3 loop is CASSVTLGHGNEQFF. The CDR3 DNA is TGTGCCAGCAGCGTAACTTTGGGACATGGAAATGAGCAGTTCTTC.

This clonotype was seen many times. J is TRBJ2-1 and V is TRBV9; 9 bases are a match to TRBD1. Trimming removed 0 bases from V and 4 bases from J; junction bases left unmatched: 5. CDR1 and CDR2 from the germline V gene are SGDLS and YYNGEE. This CDR3 is 16 amino acids long. CDR3 DNA sequence: TGTGCCAGCAGCGTAGTTCTGGGACAGGGATACAATGAGCAGTTCTTC. Protein sequence: CASSVVLGQGYNEQFF.

This clonotype has a count of ten or more. This rearrangement joins TRBV9 to TRBJ2-2; D gene ambiguous. The germline V gene encodes CDR1 SGDLS and CDR2 YYNGEE. CDR3 length equals 14 residues. Between the trimmed V and J ends, which lost 0 bases and 6 bases, there was a span of 9 bases. CDR3: CASSVAEVAGELFF. As DNA, the CDR3 is TGTGCCAGCAGCGTAGCGGAAGTGGCCGGGGAGCTGTTTTTT.

This clonotype has ten or more counts. The chain has TRBV9 and TRBJ2-3; a weak D match, TRBD1 (6 bases). CDR3 size: 15 residues. V lost 4 bases, J lost 6 bases, and 18 bases lay in between. Per germline, CDR1 SGDLS and CDR2 YYNGEE. This CDR3 is CASSPRMAGVDTQYF. CDR3 DNA: TGTGCCAGCAGCCCCCGTATGGCAGGGGTGGATACGCAGTATTTT. The entire variable domain, with the rest obtained from reference TRBV9 and TRBJ2-3, is as follows: DSGVTQTPKHLITATGQRVTLRCSPRSGDLSVYWYQQSLDQGLQFLIQYYNGEERAKGNILERFSAQQFPDLHSELNLSSLELGDSALYFCASSPRMAGVDTQYFGPGTRLTVL.

This clonotype has a count of ten or more. The chain uses TRBV9 and TRBJ1-2; TRBD1 is a possible D gene (6 bases). The CDR3 spans 16 residues. From germline, CDR1 is SGDLS and CDR2 YYNGEE. V lost 3 bases and J 2 bases, leaving 17 bases between the germline ends. Written as DNA, the CDR3 is TGTGCCAGCAGCGCCTTAACAGGGAATGGCAACTATGGCTACACCTTC. Its protein product is CASSALTGNGNYGYTF.

This clonotype was recorded many times. The V and J genes are TRBV9 and TRBJ1-1; D remains ambiguous. The CDR3 covers 12 residues. The germline CDR1 and CDR2 sequences are SGDLS and YYNGEE. V was clipped by 3 bases and J by 3 bases, with 6 bases between them. The DNA of the CDR3 is TGTGCCAGCAGCGGTGCGGACACTGAAGCTTTCTTT. Protein product: CASSGADTEAFF.

This clonotype turned up a few times. The J gene is TRBJ1-5, the V gene TRBV9; D uncertain. The CDR3 consists of 13 residues. Germline CDR1 reads SGDLS; CDR2 reads YYNGEE. With 0 bases removed from V and 5 bases from J, the gap between germline ends came to 6 bases. CDR3 amino acids: CASSVGVDQPQHF. In DNA form, the CDR3 reads TGTGCCAGCAGCGTAGGGGTGGATCAGCCCCAGCATTTT.

This clonotype was seen ten or more times. The rearrangement links TRBV9 to TRBJ1-2; D unclear. The CDR3 runs to 14 residues. Per germline, CDR1 SGDLS and CDR2 YYNGEE. The V and J ends lost 4 bases and 0 bases respectively, with 10 bases between them. CDR3 sequence (DNA): TGTGCCAGCAGCCCTATCCCAGCTAACTATGGCTACACCTTC. Its translation is CASSPIPANYGYTF.

This clonotype was counted ten times or more. This sequence joins TRBV28 and TRBJ2-2; D gene unclear. CDR1 and CDR2 (germline): MDHEN, SYDVKM. Trimming stripped 10 bases from V and 0 bases from J, with 15 bases between. The CDR3 extends over 15 amino acids. The CDR3 sequence: CANPRSTSNTGELFF. The CDR3 nucleotides are TGTGCCAACCCGCGGTCCACCTCGAACACCGGGGAGCTGTTTTTT.

This clonotype has ten or more counts. V gene TRBV9 combines with J gene TRBJ2-2; 7 bases agree with TRBD1. V trimming: 0 bases; J trimming: 4 bases; junction bases outside the gene matches: 6. This CDR3 has 16 amino acids. The germline V gene encodes CDR1 SGDLS and CDR2 YYNGEE. CDR3 in amino acids: CASSVGRGIGTGELFF. The CDR3 DNA follows: TGTGCCAGCAGCGTAGGCAGGGGGATTGGCACCGGGGAGCTGTTTTTT.

Details on this clonotype: This may stem from a read error, because a much larger clone lies one nucleotide away. This rearrangement joins TRBV9 to TRBJ1-5; no reliable D call. With 3 bases removed from V and 7 bases from J, the gap between germline ends came to 11 bases. Germline lookup yields CDR1 SGDLS and CDR2 YYNGEE. The CDR3 is made up of 13 amino acids. The CDR3 sequence is CASSEDGKQPQHF. For the CDR3, the DNA is TGTGCCAGCAGCGAAGACGGGAAGCAGCCCCAGCATTTT.

This clonotype has at least ten counts. The gene calls are TRBV9 and TRBJ1-1; no firm D call. V lost 0 bases and J 1 base, leaving 10 bases between the germline ends. This CDR3 is built from 15 residues. Germline CDR1 and CDR2: SGDLS and YYNGEE. The CDR3 sequence is CASSVGRSANTEAFF. CDR3 DNA: TGTGCCAGCAGCGTAGGCAGGTCAGCGAACACTGAAGCTTTCTTT.

This clonotype was recorded many times. V and J are TRBV9 and TRBJ2-3, with a possible D match to TRBD2 (5 bases). The CDR3 totals 14 residues. Germline loops: CDR1 SGDLS, CDR2 YYNGEE. Deletions cut 3 bases from V and 2 bases from J, with 10 bases between. DNA of the CDR3: TGTGCCAGCAGCGGAACGGGAACCACAGATACGCAGTATTTT. Amino acids: CASSGTGTTDTQYF.

This clonotype occurred a few times. The chain employs TRBV9 and TRBJ2-3, with 7 bases aligning to TRBD1. V lost 3 bases and J lost 0; bases outside the gene matches: 4. This CDR3 comprises 15 residues. In germline, CDR1 is SGDLS, CDR2 YYNGEE. The chain's CDR3 is CASSEWTGSTDTQYF. Here the CDR3 DNA reads TGTGCCAGCAGCGAATGGACAGGTAGCACAGATACGCAGTATTTT. Together with reference TRBV9 and TRBJ2-3, the CDR3 gives the full variable domain: DSGVTQTPKHLITATGQRVTLRCSPRSGDLSVYWYQQSLDQGLQFLIQYYNGEERAKGNILERFSAQQFPDLHSELNLSSLELGDSALYFCASSEWTGSTDTQYFGPGTRLTVL.

The sample holds many counts of this clonotype. The chain employs TRBV9 and TRBJ1-2; 10 bases match TRBD1. The CDR3 contains 16 residues. The germline gives CDR1 SGDLS, CDR2 YYNGEE. Germline trimming cut 4 bases from V and 8 bases from J; bases unmatched to any gene: 14. The CDR3 DNA reads TGTGCCAGCAGCACGACCCCGGGACAGGGGCTCGGGGGCTACACCTTC. Translating gives CASSTTPGQGLGGYTF.

This clonotype has at least ten counts. The rearrangement uses TRBV9 and TRBJ2-2, with TRBD2 as a possible D gene (6 bases). Trimming cost V 2 bases and J 2 bases, with 10 bases left between them. This CDR3 spans 15 amino acids. The germline V gene has CDR1 SGDLS and CDR2 YYNGEE. As DNA, the CDR3 is TGTGCCAGCAGCGTCCTAGGGACTAACACCGGGGAGCTGTTTTTT. Its protein product is CASSVLGTNTGELFF. Variable domain in full (rest from reference TRBV9 and TRBJ2-2): DSGVTQTPKHLITATGQRVTLRCSPRSGDLSVYWYQQSLDQGLQFLIQYYNGEERAKGNILERFSAQQFPDLHSELNLSSLELGDSALYFCASSVLGTNTGELFFGEGSRLTVL.

This clonotype was seen many times. The rearrangement uses TRBV9 and TRBJ2-3; either TRBD1 or TRBD2 may supply D (5 bases each). Germline lookup yields CDR1 SGDLS and CDR2 YYNGEE. This CDR3 has 13 residues. The V end lost 0 bases, the J end lost 4 bases, and 6 bases lay between the germline ends. The CDR3 DNA follows: TGTGCCAGCAGCGTAGGGGGGTCAGATACGCAGTATTTT. Its protein is CASSVGGSDTQYF. Supplemented by reference TRBV9 and TRBJ2-3, the full variable domain reads DSGVTQTPKHLITATGQRVTLRCSPRSGDLSVYWYQQSLDQGLQFLIQYYNGEERAKGNILERFSAQQFPDLHSELNLSSLELGDSALYFCASSVGGSDTQYFGPGTRLTVL.

This clonotype was seen repeatedly, ten times or more. The rearrangement links TRBV9 to TRBJ2-1, with a weak D call TRBD1 (6 bases). The CDR3 covers 16 residues. Trimming pared 0 bases from V and 7 bases from J, leaving 17 bases between. Germline CDR1 is SGDLS and CDR2 is YYNGEE. The CDR3 region is CASSVEPRARGNEQFF. The DNA for the CDR3 is TGTGCCAGCAGCGTAGAACCGCGAGCAAGGGGGAATGAGCAGTTCTTC.

This clonotype was counted many times. The gene calls are TRBV9 and TRBJ1-1; perhaps TRBD1 as D (6 bases). Trimming took off 4 bases at V and 9 bases at J, with 22 bases between the two ends. CDR1 is SGDLS, CDR2 YYNGEE, per germline. The CDR3 totals 15 residues. The CDR3 nucleotides are TGTGCCAGCAGCCCCCGGGCGAGGACAGCAGAGAAAGCTTTCTTT. This translates into CASSPRARTAEKAFF.

This clonotype has ten or more counts. CDR3 in DNA: TGTGCCAGCAGCGTATCTGGGACAATGAACACCGGGGAGCTGTTTTTT. Translating it yields CASSVSGTMNTGELFF. The chain employs TRBV9 and TRBJ2-2; D is perhaps TRBD1 (6 bases). Trimming left V 1 base short and J 1 base short, with 11 bases between. The CDR3 consists of 16 residues. Germline loops: CDR1 SGDLS, CDR2 YYNGEE. The full variable domain, with the rest looked up from reference TRBV9 and TRBJ2-2, is DSGVTQTPKHLITATGQRVTLRCSPRSGDLSVYWYQQSLDQGLQFLIQYYNGEERAKGNILERFSAQQFPDLHSELNLSSLELGDSALYFCASSVSGTMNTGELFFGEGSRLTVL.